The 29 T cell receptor beta chains presented below share a single source sample, sequenced in a study of tumour-infiltrating T cells in Burkitt lymphoma. Clones were sequenced by immunoSEQ multiplex PCR, and TCRdb holds only the in-frame ones, with some missing. The data show approximately 790 clones, around 72% seen once. The sample taken for sequencing was tumor tissue. These receptors were obtained from a human donor with Burkitt lymphoma.

The chain has TRBV4-1 and TRBJ1-2; no clear D. Germline V CDR1 and CDR2: MGHRA, YSYEKL. Trimming took 0 bases from V and 3 from J, leaving 5 bases between them. The CDR3 length is 13 residues. The CDR3, as DNA: TGCGCCAGCAGCCAAGAAGTAGACTATGGCTACACCTTC. Translation gives CASSQEVDYGYTF.

In this sample, this clone turned up a few times. This chain uses TRBV28 with TRBJ1-4; 10 nucleotides match TRBD1. Germline CDR1 MDHEN, CDR2 SYDVKM. V trimming: 6 bases; J trimming: 8 bases; junction bases outside the gene matches: 6. This CDR3 comprises 14 residues. In DNA form, the CDR3 reads TGTGCCAGCAGGCCGACAGGGGGCGAGGAAAAACTGTTTTTT. It translates to CASRPTGGEEKLFF.

The J gene is TRBJ2-7, the V gene TRBV4-1, with unresolved D. The CDR3 is made up of 12 amino acids. V lost 4 bases and J lost 6, with 10 bases in between. The germline V gene has CDR1 MGHRA and CDR2 YSYEKL. CDR3 region: CASSPLGGEQYF. CDR3 in DNA: TGCGCCAGCAGCCCCCTTGGTGGCGAGCAGTACTTC.

The CDR3 region is CASSPSGVSYEQYF. The CDR3 DNA reads as TGTGCCAGCAGTCCCAGCGGGGTCTCCTACGAGCAGTACTTC. The rearrangement uses TRBV7-3 and TRBJ2-7, with 7 bases aligning to TRBD2. The CDR3 totals 14 residues. The V segment lost 6 bases and the J segment 0 bases; nucleotides outside the gene matches: 5. CDR1 SGHTA and CDR2 FQGTGA come from the germline V gene.

The chain carries TRBV5-6 and TRBJ1-3; D is uncertain. The CDR3 runs 16 residues. V was clipped by 3 bases and J by 8 bases, with 21 bases between them. From germline, CDR1 is SGHDT and CDR2 YYEEEE. The CDR3, as DNA: TGTGCCAGCAGCTCAGGATGGAACACCAGAAGAGACACCATATATTTT. Residues: CASSSGWNTRRDTIYF. The full variable domain, with the rest looked up from reference TRBV5-6 and TRBJ1-3, is DAGVTQSPTHLIKTRGQQVTLRCSPKSGHDTVSWYQQALGQGPQFIFQYYEEEERQRGNFPDRFSGHQFPNYSSELNVNALLLGDSALYLCASSSGWNTRRDTIYFGEGSWLTVV.

This clone is labeled as large. The chain employs TRBV4-3 and TRBJ2-5, with D tentatively TRBD2 (6 bases). This CDR3 contains 16 residues. V was pared by 1 base and J by 2 bases, with 14 bases between. Germline V gives CDR1 LGHNA, CDR2 YSLEER. The CDR3 nucleotides are TGCGCCAGCAGCCAAGTTGGAGGGGCCAAGCAAGAGACCCAGTACTTC. Translation gives CASSQVGGAKQETQYF.

V and J are TRBV30 and TRBJ1-1; D gene unclear. V was trimmed by 0 bases and J by 1 base, leaving 6 bases between them. This CDR3 spans 13 amino acids. Germline lookup yields CDR1 GTSNPN and CDR2 SVGIG (reference sequence). DNA of the CDR3: TGTGCCTGGAGTGTCGCAGGGAACACTGAAGCTTTCTTT. It specifies CAWSVAGNTEAFF.

The chain combines TRBV19 with TRBJ2-7, with D perhaps matching TRBD2 (5 bases). CDR3 length: 14 amino acids. CDR1 and CDR2 (germline): LNHDA, SQIVND (reference sequence). Trimming removed 7 bases at V and 2 bases at J, with 15 bases between. CDR3 bases: TGTGCCAGTAAACCCCCCGGGAACACCTACGAGCAGTACTTC. It specifies CASKPPGNTYEQYF.

V is TRBV7-9 and J is TRBJ1-3; D unclear. Germline CDR1 and CDR2: SEHNR and FQNEAQ (reference sequence). Trimming stripped 5 bases from V and 2 bases from J, with 19 bases between. CDR3 length: 17 amino acids. The CDR3: CASSPGPGRFTGNTIYF. The CDR3 bases are TGTGCCAGCAGCCCCGGGCCCGGGAGATTTACTGGAAACACCATATATTTT.

V is TRBV27 and J is TRBJ2-1; 14 bases fit TRBD2. Germline CDR1 reads MNHEY; CDR2 reads SMNVEV (reference sequence). V trimming: 1 base; J trimming: 8 bases; junction bases outside the gene matches: 4. This CDR3 region has 16 residues. CDR3 sequence (DNA): TGTGCCAGCAGTTTATTGGGGACTAGCGGGAGTTATGAGCAGTTCTTC. Its translation: CASSLLGTSGSYEQFF.

This chain links TRBV4-1 with TRBJ2-7, with 9 bases identical to TRBD2. V lost 4 bases to trimming and J lost 3 bases; unmatched junction nucleotides: 7. Germline values: CDR1 MGHRA, CDR2 YSYEKL. This CDR3 spans 15 amino acids. CDR3 nucleotide sequence: TGCGCCAGCAGCCGGGCTAGCGGGACGCTCTACGAGCAGTACTTC. Its translation is CASSRASGTLYEQYF.

The chain recombines TRBV7-9 with TRBJ1-4; D is possibly TRBD1 (5 bases). CDR3 length: 14 residues. V lost 2 bases to trimming and J lost 7 bases, with 11 bases between them. The V gene's germline CDR1 is SEHNR and CDR2 FQNEAQ (reference sequence). The CDR3 loop reads CASSLPGGPEKLFF. The CDR3 DNA reads TGTGCCAGCAGCTTACCGGGGGGTCCTGAAAAACTGTTTTTT.

The J gene is TRBJ2-2, the V gene TRBV9; no clear D gene. The CDR3 contains 13 residues. Trimming pared 4 bases from V and 1 base from J, leaving 5 bases between. The V gene's germline CDR1 is SGDLS and CDR2 YYNGEE. The DNA of the CDR3 is TGTGCCAGCAGCCCAGGGAACACCGGGGAGCTGTTTTTT. This sequence encodes CASSPGNTGELFF.

This clone appeared a few times. The CDR3: CASSLVAGSTDTQYF. The CDR3 DNA sequence: TGTGCCAGCAGCTTAGTAGCCGGGAGTACGGATACGCAGTATTTT. The chain couples TRBV7-2 to TRBJ2-3; D is perhaps TRBD2 (6 bases). This CDR3 contains 15 residues. Trimming took 1 base from V and 6 from J, leaving 14 bases between them. From germline, CDR1 is SGHTA and CDR2 FQGNSA. The variable domain in full, completed from reference TRBV7-2 and TRBJ2-3, reads GAGVSQSPSNKVTEKGKDVELRCDPISGHTALYWYRQSLGQGLEFLIYFQGNSAPDKSGLPSDRFSAERTGGSVSTLTIQRTQQEDSAVYLCASSLVAGSTDTQYFGPGTRLTVL.

About this clone: Other DNA sequences in this specimen translate into the identical CDR3. The CDR3 region has the DNA TGTGCCAGCAGCTTAGAATTAGCGGGGGACACAGATACGCAGTATTTT. Translation gives CASSLELAGDTDTQYF. This chain uses TRBV7-9 with TRBJ2-3, with TRBD2 matching 9 bases. The CDR3 is made up of 16 amino acids. V lost 1 base, J lost 2 bases, and 4 bases stayed unmatched. Germline V gene data show CDR1 as SEHNR and CDR2 as FQNEAQ (reference sequence).

This clone was recorded a few times. The chain uses TRBV9 and TRBJ2-1, with D maybe TRBD2 (5 bases). This CDR3 contains 14 residues. Trimming left V 7 bases short and J 4 bases short, with 15 bases between. Germline V lookup: CDR1 SGDLS, CDR2 YYNGEE. The CDR3 region is CASGPGYGYNEQFF. For the CDR3, the DNA is TGTGCCAGCGGTCCGGGATACGGGTACAATGAGCAGTTCTTC.

This sequence joins TRBV19 and TRBJ2-1; TRBD1 agrees at 12 bases. With 4 bases clipped from V and 9 bases from J, the junction kept 4 bases outside the gene matches. CDR3 length: 14 residues. Germline V gene data show CDR1 as LNHDA and CDR2 as SQIVND (reference sequence). The CDR3 DNA sequence: TGTGCCAGTAGTACCGGGACAGGGGGCTTTGAGCAGTTCTTC. Translation: CASSTGTGGFEQFF.

This clone was observed a single time. V and J are TRBV19 and TRBJ1-2, with D hard to call. V was pared by 6 bases and J by 4 bases, with 18 bases between. This CDR3 contains 15 residues. Germline loops: CDR1 LNHDA, CDR2 SQIVND (reference sequence). In DNA form, the CDR3 reads TGTGCCAGTAGGAACGACCCCTCAGGCATCTATGGCTACACCTTC. Encoded protein: CASRNDPSGIYGYTF.

This clone was seen only a few times. V and J are TRBV5-4 and TRBJ2-7; 8 nucleotides align to TRBD1. Trimming removed 0 bases from V and 7 bases from J; junction bases left unmatched: 9. Germline-derived CDR1 and CDR2 are SGHNT and YYREEE (reference sequence). The CDR3 is 15 residues long. The CDR3 is CASSLDRTGSVEQYF. The CDR3, as DNA: TGTGCCAGCAGCTTGGATAGGACAGGGAGCGTGGAGCAGTACTTC.

V usage is TRBV2 and J usage is TRBJ2-1; 11 bases fit TRBD2. Unmatched junction bases numbered 12, after V lost 7 bases and J lost 4 bases. Germline values: CDR1 SNHLY, CDR2 FYNNEI. This CDR3 spans 17 amino acids. CDR3 nucleotide sequence: TGTGCCAGCACCGAGGCCCCCGGGACTAGCGGATACAATGAGCAGTTCTTC. It is translated as CASTEAPGTSGYNEQFF. The full variable domain, rest sourced from reference TRBV2 and TRBJ2-1, is EPEVTQTPSHQVTQMGQEVILRCVPISNHLYFYWYRQILGQKVEFLVSFYNNEISEKSEIFDDQFSVERPDGSNFTLKIRSTKLEDSAMYFCASTEAPGTSGYNEQFFGPGTRLTVL.

The J gene is TRBJ2-1, the V gene TRBV28; D unresolved. The germline V and J ends were trimmed by 5 bases and 9 bases, with 17 bases remaining between them. Germline V gene lookup returns CDR1 MDHEN and CDR2 SYDVKM. The CDR3 contains 14 residues. The CDR3 region is CASSPSRATSEQFF. For the CDR3, the DNA is TGTGCCAGCAGTCCCTCGAGAGCTACAAGTGAGCAGTTCTTC.

The V gene is TRBV7-2, the J gene TRBJ2-3; 8 nucleotides line up with TRBD2. This CDR3 spans 16 amino acids. Germline V gene sequence: CDR1 SGHTA, CDR2 FQGNSA. J gave up 1 base and V 4 bases, and 7 bases lay outside the gene matches. CDR3 DNA: TGTGCCAGCAGCTCCCTTCCGGGGGGGGGCACAGATACGCAGTATTTT. The encoded protein is CASSSLPGGGTDTQYF.

The V call is TRBV7-6, the J call TRBJ2-5; D call uncertain. The germline V gene encodes CDR1 SGHVS and CDR2 FNYEAQ. V shed 1 base and J shed 1 base, with 16 bases lying between them. The CDR3 has 17 amino acids. This chain's CDR3 is CASSLEGGLRTQETQYF. CDR3 DNA sequence: TGTGCCAGCAGCTTAGAGGGTGGATTGCGGACCCAAGAGACCCAGTACTTC.

This clone was found once. The chain uses TRBV4-1 and TRBJ2-7; tentatively, D is TRBD1 (6 bases). Germline CDR1 reads MGHRA; CDR2 reads YSYEKL. This CDR3 comprises 15 residues. Trimming cost V 3 bases and J 4 bases, with 16 bases left between them. Here the CDR3 DNA reads TGCGCCAGCAGCCAGGTCACAGGGAGTGTGTACGAGCAGTACTTC. It encodes CASSQVTGSVYEQYF.

The chain joins TRBV5-4 to TRBJ1-5, with D uncertain. This CDR3 is 12 amino acids long. Trimming removed 3 bases at V and 5 bases at J, with 6 bases between. The V gene's germline CDR1 is SGHNT and CDR2 YYREEE (reference sequence). The CDR3 DNA sequence: TGTGCCAGCAGCTCTCCAGATCAGCCCCAGCATTTT. This sequence encodes CASSSPDQPQHF.

The chain combines TRBV10-1 with TRBJ2-3, with D perhaps being TRBD1 or TRBD2 (5 bases each). Trimming shortened V by 6 bases and J by 6 bases, and 19 bases separated the two germline ends. In germline, CDR1 is WNHNN, CDR2 SYGVQD (reference sequence). This CDR3 region has 15 residues. DNA for the CDR3: TGCGCCAGCAGGACCCTAGGGACCACGGCGGATACGCAGTATTTT. This sequence encodes CASRTLGTTADTQYF.

The chain is built from TRBV7-8 and TRBJ2-7; 8 bases fit TRBD2. The CDR3 has 13 residues. With 8 bases clipped from V and 3 bases from J, the junction kept 6 bases outside the gene matches. Germline V gene sequence: CDR1 SGHVS, CDR2 FQNEAQ. The CDR3 loop is CASHAGGLYEQYF. The CDR3 DNA is TGTGCCAGCCACGCGGGAGGCCTCTACGAGCAGTACTTC.

There are a few counts of this clone. This chain links TRBV9 with TRBJ2-5; 7 bases line up with TRBD1. V shed 3 bases and J 1 base; nucleotides not matched to a gene: 3. CDR1 SGDLS and CDR2 YYNGEE come from the germline V gene. This CDR3 is 14 amino acids long. The CDR3: CASSATGIQETQYF. DNA of the CDR3: TGTGCCAGCAGCGCGACAGGGATCCAAGAGACCCAGTACTTC. The full variable domain, in which reference TRBV9 and TRBJ2-5 provide the parts outside the CDR3, is DSGVTQTPKHLITATGQRVTLRCSPRSGDLSVYWYQQSLDQGLQFLIQYYNGEERAKGNILERFSAQQFPDLHSELNLSSLELGDSALYFCASSATGIQETQYFGPGTRLLVL.

The chain has TRBV5-6 and TRBJ1-2; D is undetermined. This CDR3 region has 13 residues. V gave up 0 bases and J gave up 4 bases, with 7 bases separating them. Looked up from germline, CDR1 is SGHDT and CDR2 is YYEEEE. The CDR3 DNA reads TGTGCCAGCAGCTTGGAAGAGGCCTATGGCTACACCTTC. Its protein is CASSLEEAYGYTF.